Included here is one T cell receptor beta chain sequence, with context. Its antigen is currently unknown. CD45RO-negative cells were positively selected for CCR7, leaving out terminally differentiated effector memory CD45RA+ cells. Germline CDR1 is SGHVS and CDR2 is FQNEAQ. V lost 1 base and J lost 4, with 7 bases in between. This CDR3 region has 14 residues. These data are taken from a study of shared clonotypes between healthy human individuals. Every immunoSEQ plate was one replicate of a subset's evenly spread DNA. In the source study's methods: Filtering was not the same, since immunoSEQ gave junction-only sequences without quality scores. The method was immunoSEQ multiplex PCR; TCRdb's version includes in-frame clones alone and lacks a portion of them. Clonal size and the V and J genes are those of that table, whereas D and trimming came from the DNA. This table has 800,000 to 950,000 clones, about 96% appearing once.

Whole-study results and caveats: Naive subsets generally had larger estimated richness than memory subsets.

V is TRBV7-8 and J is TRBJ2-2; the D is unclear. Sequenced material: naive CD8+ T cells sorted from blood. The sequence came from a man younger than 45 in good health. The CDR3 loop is CASSLDRRTGELFF. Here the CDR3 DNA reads TGTGCCAGCAGCTTAGATCGGCGCACCGGGGAGCTGTTTTTT.